The source of this T cell receptor (beta chain) is a study of control samples from healthy donors and cancer patients. The CDR3 extends over 13 amino acids. V gave up 6 bases and J gave up 5 bases, with 11 bases separating them. Germline CDR1 SGHAT, CDR2 FQNNGV. Produced via immunoSEQ multiplex PCR; TCRdb's table is partial and in-frame only. The sample contains 78,000 or so clones, 87% of which appear only once. The chain couples TRBV11-2 to TRBJ2-1; D might be TRBD1 (5 bases). The sequenced material came from blood. This clonotype was sampled from a woman aged 45-65 years in good health. The CDR3 DNA reads TGTGCCAGCAGAGCTTTGACAGACAATGAGCAGTTCTTC. This encodes CASRALTDNEQFF.